This record covers a single TCR beta chain. Its antigen is unidentified. TCRdb re-called the 5' RACE reads with MiXCR, one entry per CDR3 protein. The top ten clones hold around 2% of a sample with some 710,000 distinct CDR3 sequences, roughly 6.2% of them seen once. The sample belongs to a study of identical twins. Study-wide results and caveats: Insertions were reduced in abundant cord blood beta clonotypes but not in memory repertoires. The authors noted that invariant MAIT and iNKT cells could partly confound zero-insertion analyses.

CDR1 is SGDLS and CDR2 is YYNGEE in the germline V gene. V was shortened by 1 base and J by 2 bases, with 13 bases between the two germline ends. The CDR3 is 15 residues long. Input material: naive T cells sorted from blood. The rearrangement uses TRBV9 and TRBJ2-7; D possibly corresponds to TRBD2 (5 bases). The TCR originated in a man between 18 and 35 years old in good health. This CDR3 is CASSVLGELAYEQYF. DNA of the CDR3: TGTGCCAGCAGCGTACTCGGGGAATTGGCCTACGAGCAGTACTTC. The variable domain in full, completed from reference TRBV9 and TRBJ2-7, reads DSGVTQTPKHLITATGQRVTLRCSPRSGDLSVYWYQQSLDQGLQFLIQYYNGEERAKGNILERFSAQQFPDLHSELNLSSLELGDSALYFCASSVLGELAYEQYFGPGTRLTVT.